This TCR beta chain was retrieved from a study of blood T cell repertoires in COVID-19 (TCRdb year 2020). In the study overall: The collaborator samples originated in the United States, Italy and Spain and spanned the acute and convalescent phases of COVID-19. The repertoires were made available in a free public database intended to serve as a resource for research on the immune response to SARS-CoV-2. The samples were drawn from the first 160 participants of the ongoing ImmuneRACE study and from some 1,300 subjects provided by 6 global collaborators. The material from the prospective study consisted of cDNA or gDNA derived from T cells, B-cell-depleted T cells, or PBMCs. A de-identified subject ID, COVID-19 status, age in years and sex were almost always included in the sample metadata. HLA class I and class II types, where available, came from metadata supplied by the sample provider rather than from assay-based typing. Deeply sampled blood TCRbeta repertoires from subjects exposed to, actively infected with, or recovered from COVID-19 were included in the dataset. General study outcomes and caveats: Clinical and demographic metadata were provided uncurated, with the amount varying by source and participant.

TCRbeta CDR3 regions were amplified from genomic DNA by means of the immunoSEQ Assay, a bias-controlled multiplex PCR. The original pipeline was this. Nucleated cell counts per sample were estimated from amplification of reference gene primers within the assay. To quantify the absolute abundance of each unique TCRbeta CDR3 rearrangement, sequence reads were collapsed and filtered. For each sample, productive Simpson clonality was calculated as the square root of Simpson's diversity index across productive rearrangements. Not all clones reach the TCRdb copy of this immuneACCESS table, which keeps in-frame sequences only. Checked studies attribute under half of the gap to unresolved V genes and leave the rest unexplained. The D gene and trimming were derived from the DNA, and the V and J assignments and clone size from that table. Within this sample are 200,000 to 300,000 clones, with approximately 86% of them counted one time only. The ten largest clones represent roughly 4.9% of the sample.

In Seattle, one collaborating source enrolled patients while the infection was active and tracked those patients longitudinally over the course of disease. Whole blood was collected in K2EDTA tubes by collaborating institutions according to the institutions' own protocols. For TCRbeta analysis, collaborators shipped samples in one of three forms: frozen whole blood, isolated PBMCs, or DNA extracted from either of those sample types. Regarding this clone: Its antigen remains undetermined. Per-nucleotide qualities are absent, and no much larger clonotype sits a single base away.

The CDR3 measures 17 amino acids from cysteine to phenylalanine. The kept DNA is CDR3 alone, 51 bases in frame from the first base. Trimmed from V: 6 bases; trimmed from J: 4 bases; junction bases lacking a gene match: 14. CDR1 is given as MNHEY and CDR2 as SVGEGT, both from the germline V gene. The origin of this receptor is a woman aged 60-75 years with COVID-19, enrolled during active disease. The sequence joins TRBV6-2 or TRBV6-3 to TRBJ1-2; TRBD1 matches 10 bases in the middle. The sample taken for sequencing was peripheral blood. The CDR3 loop reads CASSSPGQGPRSYGYTF. The DNA sequence is TGTGCCAGCAGCTCGCCGGGACAGGGGCCGCGGAGCTATGGCTACACCTTC.